This TCR beta chain was identified in a study of T cells in Graves' hyperthyroidism and ophthalmopathy. Study background: At initial diagnosis, before any treatment had begun, peripheral blood was obtained.

Around 10 ml fresh peripheral blood yielded the PBMCs. In its sample, this clonotype was seen many times. What it recognizes is unknown. Study-level points and caveats: The model identified upcoming ophthalmopathy a median approximately seven months ahead of onset. Appearing also in blood were most of the thyroid clonotypes expanded above 0.001.

Researchers amplified the TCR beta CDR3 regions from RNA transcripts. During a first-round RT-PCR of the TCR CDR3, the HTBI primer set was used. TCRdb fed the multiplex PCR reads into MiXCR, producing one record per CDR3 protein. This repertoire shows 300,000 to 400,000 distinct CDR3 sequences, roughly 15% found once; its top ten account for 15% to 20%. The clonotype comes from a woman under 40 with Graves' ophthalmopathy. Sequencing input: blood.

The CDR3 DNA sequence: TGTGCCAGCAGTAAAACACAGGGAACAAACAATCAGCCCCAGCATTTT. Its protein is CASSKTQGTNNQPQHF. The V gene is TRBV6-2 or TRBV6-3, the J gene TRBJ1-5; perhaps TRBD1 as D (6 bases). CDR3 length: 16 residues. Germline loops: CDR1 MNHEY, CDR2 SVGEGT. V was shortened by 5 bases and J by 3 bases, with 17 bases between the two germline ends.